The present T cell receptor beta chain was sequenced within a study of T cell repertoires in cytomegalovirus infection. The study's findings and limits: It was HLA-C-restricted CMV-specific TCR beta clonotypes that dominated the response ex vivo. Cumulative public TCR beta family frequency identified carriers of CMV plus the relevant HLA.

TCRdb re-called the reads with MiXCR, one entry per CDR3 protein. This sample has about 180,000 distinct CDR3 sequences; about 15% occur once, and the top ten carry under 30%. The V end lost 1 base, the J end lost 2 bases, and 11 bases lay between the germline ends. There are 15 residues in the CDR3. Looked up from germline, CDR1 is SGHTA and CDR2 is FQGNSA. For this clonotype: Its antigen is not known.

Source material: CD8+ T cells from PBMCs. The V call is TRBV7-2, the J call TRBJ2-5; the D gene is possibly TRBD2 (6 bases). The sequence came from a human donor in good health (CMV status not recorded). Some clones in this sample may be carry-over from other donors' samples. The CDR3 reads CASSLGGGFQETQYF. The CDR3 DNA is TGTGCCAGCAGCTTAGGTGGAGGGTTTCAAGAGACCCAGTACTTC.